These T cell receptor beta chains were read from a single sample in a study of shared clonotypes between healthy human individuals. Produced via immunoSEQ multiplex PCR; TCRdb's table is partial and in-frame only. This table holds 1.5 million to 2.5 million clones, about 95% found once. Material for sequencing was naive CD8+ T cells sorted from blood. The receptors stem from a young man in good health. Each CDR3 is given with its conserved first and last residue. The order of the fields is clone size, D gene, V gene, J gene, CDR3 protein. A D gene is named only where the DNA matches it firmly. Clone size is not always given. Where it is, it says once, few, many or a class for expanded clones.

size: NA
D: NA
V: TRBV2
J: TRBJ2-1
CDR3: CASGVGSSSYNEQFF

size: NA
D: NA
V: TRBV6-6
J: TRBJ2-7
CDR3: CATQPGATSYEQYF

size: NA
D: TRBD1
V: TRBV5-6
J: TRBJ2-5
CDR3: CASSSGTGGSWETQYF

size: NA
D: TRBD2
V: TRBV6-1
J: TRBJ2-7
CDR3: CASSEGPTSGISYEQYF

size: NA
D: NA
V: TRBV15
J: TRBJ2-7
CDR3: CATSSDRTLYEQYF

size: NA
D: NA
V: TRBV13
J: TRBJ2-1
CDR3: CASSLGRSYNEQFF

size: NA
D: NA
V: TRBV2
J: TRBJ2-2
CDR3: CASSDLEVNTGELFF

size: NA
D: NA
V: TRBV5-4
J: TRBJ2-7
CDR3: CASSPYSGEQYF

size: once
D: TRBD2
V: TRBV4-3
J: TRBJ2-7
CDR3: CASSQDREEGFGEQYF

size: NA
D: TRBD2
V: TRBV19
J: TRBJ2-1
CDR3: CASSPRLAAYNEQFF

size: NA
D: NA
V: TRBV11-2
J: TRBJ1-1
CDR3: CASSSTFKNTEAFF

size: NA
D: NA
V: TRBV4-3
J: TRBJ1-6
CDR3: CARNALMEGSPLHF

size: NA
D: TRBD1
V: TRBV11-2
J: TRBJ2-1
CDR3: CAGANRGAGGEQFF

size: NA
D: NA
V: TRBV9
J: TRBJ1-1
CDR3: CASAAGGNTEAFF

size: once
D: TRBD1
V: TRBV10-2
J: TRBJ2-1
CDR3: CASSEWQGEAYNEQFF

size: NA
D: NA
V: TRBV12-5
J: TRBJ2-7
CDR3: CASGLPSSGPYEQYF

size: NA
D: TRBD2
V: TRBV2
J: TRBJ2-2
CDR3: CASGLADTGELFF

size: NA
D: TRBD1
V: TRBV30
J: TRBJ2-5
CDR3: CAIRGQETQYF